This T cell receptor beta chain was sequenced for a study of blood T cell repertoires in COVID-19. Study-level background: COVID-19 samples, acute and convalescent, were from the United States, Italy and Spain.

With V trimmed by 1 base and J by 3 bases, 4 bases remained unmatched. The CDR3 has 15 amino acids. CDR1 and CDR2 from the germline V gene are LNHNV and YYDKDF (reference sequence). The assay was immunoSEQ multiplex PCR, and TCRdb's table has in-frame clones only and misses some. The sample consists of about 180,000 clones, over 75% of them appearing once. The sequence came from a woman of 80 years or more with acute or convalescent COVID-19. What was sequenced was peripheral blood. This chain uses TRBV15 with TRBJ2-7; 9 bases match TRBD1. The CDR3 loop is CATSRGGTGHYEQYF. The DNA of the CDR3 is TGTGCCACCAGCAGAGGGGGGACAGGGCACTACGAGCAGTACTTC.